These 11 T cell receptor beta chains came from one sample sequenced in a study of blood T cell repertoires in COVID-19. Produced via immunoSEQ multiplex PCR; TCRdb's table is partial and in-frame only. The sample consists of over 90,000 clones, approximately 84% of them appearing once. Sequencing was performed on peripheral blood. The receptors originated from a human donor in a cohort sampled during active or convalescent COVID-19.

V and J are TRBV10-3 and TRBJ2-3; 9 nucleotides match TRBD2. This CDR3 contains 13 residues. Germline CDR1 is ENHRY and CDR2 is SYGVKD. The V gene end was trimmed by 7 bases and the J gene end by 5 bases; junction bases not matched to a gene: 4. CDR3 bases: TGTGCCATCACGGCGGGGGGGCAAGATACGCAGTATTTT. The encoded protein is CAITAGGQDTQYF.

This clone was seen a single time. This chain joins TRBV7-2 and TRBJ2-2, with a tentative D call TRBD2 (5 bases). V shed 4 bases and J shed 8 bases, with 14 bases lying between them. Per germline, CDR1 SGHTA and CDR2 FQGNSA. The CDR3 totals 14 residues. CDR3: CASSYDGVRGELFF. CDR3 nucleotides: TGTGCCAGCAGCTACGACGGGGTCCGGGGGGAGCTGTTTTTT.

The chain has TRBV18 and TRBJ2-3; D possibly corresponds to TRBD1 (6 bases). The CDR3 loop spans 15 amino acids. The germline CDR1 and CDR2 sequences are KGHSH and LQKENI. V was pared by 1 base and J by 6 bases, with 14 bases between. The CDR3: CASSPRAGAEDTQYF. CDR3 nucleotide sequence: TGTGCCAGCTCACCACGTGCAGGGGCGGAGGATACGCAGTATTTT.

The chain uses TRBV7-2 and TRBJ2-1; D perhaps matches TRBD2 (6 bases). The CDR3 is made up of 15 amino acids. Deletions cut 5 bases from V and 9 bases from J, with 20 bases between. Looked up from germline, CDR1 is SGHTA and CDR2 is FQGNSA. The CDR3 DNA sequence: TGTGCCAGCAGCCCCCGCGGGGATAGCGAGGGTGAGCAGTTCTTC. This gives the protein CASSPRGDSEGEQFF.

V and J are TRBV7-9 and TRBJ2-1, with 7 bases identical to TRBD1. J was trimmed by 4 bases and V by 4 bases; bases with no gene match: 1. The CDR3 runs 13 residues. Germline V gene data show CDR1 as SEHNR and CDR2 as FQNEAQ (reference sequence). CDR3 sequence reads: CASSSDRYNEQFF. CDR3 DNA sequence: TGTGCCAGCAGCTCGGACAGGTACAATGAGCAGTTCTTC.

The chain is built from TRBV4-1 and TRBJ1-1; possible D gene TRBD1, 6 bases. V lost 3 bases and J 0 bases, leaving 11 bases between the germline ends. The germline gives CDR1 MGHRA, CDR2 YSYEKL. The CDR3 runs to 15 residues. This CDR3 reads CASSHPQGMNTEAFF. CDR3 DNA sequence: TGCGCCAGCAGCCATCCACAGGGCATGAACACTGAAGCTTTCTTT.

This CDR3 is CASSIYPTDSGNTIYF. The CDR3 region has the DNA TGTGCCAGTAGTATCTACCCGACAGACTCTGGAAACACCATATATTTT. The chain recombines TRBV19 with TRBJ1-3, with D maybe TRBD1 (5 bases). The germline V gene encodes CDR1 LNHDA and CDR2 SQIVND (reference sequence). Trimming took 3 bases from V and 0 from J, leaving 12 bases between them. The CDR3 spans 16 residues.

This chain's CDR3 is CASSVRGDRGYNEQFF. CDR3 coding DNA: TGTGCCAGCAGCGTTAGAGGGGACAGGGGCTACAATGAGCAGTTCTTC. The chain is built from TRBV9 and TRBJ2-1, with TRBD1 identical over 10 bases. The CDR3 extends over 16 amino acids. J lost 3 bases, V lost 2 bases, and 5 bases had no gene match. CDR1 and CDR2 (germline): SGDLS, YYNGEE.

This clone has more than one count but fewer than ten. CDR3 loop: CASSGGGRIQETQYF. CDR3 in DNA: TGTGCCAGCAGCGGGGGAGGACGGATCCAAGAGACCCAGTACTTC. The chain joins TRBV9 to TRBJ2-5; D might be TRBD2 (6 bases). Deletions cut 3 bases from V and 1 base from J, with 13 bases between. This CDR3 is 15 amino acids long. Germline CDR1 reads SGDLS; CDR2 reads YYNGEE.

The sample holds a few counts of this clone. The V gene is TRBV28, the J gene TRBJ1-2, with D possibly being TRBD1 (5 bases). Looked up from germline, CDR1 is MDHEN and CDR2 is SYDVKM. Between the trimmed V and J ends, which lost 1 base and 8 bases, there was a span of 14 bases. The CDR3 spans 14 residues. The CDR3 loop is CASSLYAGMGGYTF. As DNA, the CDR3 is TGTGCCAGCAGTTTATATGCAGGGATGGGGGGCTACACCTTC.

The V and J genes are TRBV18 and TRBJ1-5; D call uncertain. Trimming pared 4 bases from V and 4 bases from J, leaving 8 bases between. CDR1 is KGHSH, CDR2 LQKENI, per germline. There are 13 residues in the CDR3. CDR3 residues: CASSREVNQPQHF. In DNA form, the CDR3 reads TGTGCCAGCTCACGGGAGGTGAATCAGCCCCAGCATTTT.